This passage covers 5 T cell receptor beta chains from one sample sequenced in a study of blood T cell repertoires in COVID-19. Data came from immunoSEQ multiplex PCR; TCRdb stores just in-frame clones and leaves some out. The sample shows some 110,000 clones, about 88% of them seen only once. Source material: peripheral blood. The receptors originated from a man in his forties with acute or convalescent COVID-19.

The V gene is TRBV11-2, the J gene TRBJ2-2; D possibly corresponds to TRBD2 (6 bases). The germline gives CDR1 SGHAT, CDR2 FQNNGV. The CDR3 has 14 residues. The ends were cut back, 6 bases at V and 0 bases at J, with 8 bases in the middle. CDR3 amino acids: CASREGPNTGELFF. The CDR3 region has the DNA TGTGCCAGCAGGGAGGGTCCGAACACCGGGGAGCTGTTTTTT.

This clone appeared once. The V gene is TRBV5-6, the J gene TRBJ1-5, with D maybe TRBD1 (6 bases). Trimming cost V 1 base and J 2 bases, with 13 bases left between them. CDR3 size: 16 residues. Germline V gives CDR1 SGHDT, CDR2 YYEEEE. This CDR3 reads CASSLYQGMGNQPQHF. The CDR3 bases are TGTGCCAGCAGCTTGTATCAGGGGATGGGCAATCAGCCCCAGCATTTT.

The V call is TRBV7-9, the J call TRBJ2-2; D unclear. The germline CDR1 and CDR2 sequences are SEHNR and FQNEAQ (reference sequence). CDR3 size: 12 residues. The V end was cut by 5 bases, the J end by 1 base, with 2 bases between. The CDR3 here is CASSRNTGELFF. The CDR3 region has the DNA TGTGCCAGCAGCCGGAACACCGGGGAGCTGTTTTTT.

V usage is TRBV5-1 and J usage is TRBJ2-3; D perhaps matches TRBD2 (6 bases). The CDR3 consists of 14 residues. From germline, CDR1 is SGHRS and CDR2 YFSETQ. V was shortened by 6 bases and J by 6 bases, with 17 bases between the two germline ends. CDR3: CASIRGAGGDTQYF. For the CDR3, the DNA is TGCGCCAGCATACGCGGGGCCGGAGGGGATACGCAGTATTTT.

The chain combines TRBV4-3 with TRBJ1-4; 7 bases map to TRBD1. Per the germline V gene, CDR1 is LGHNA and CDR2 is YSLEER. There are 16 residues in the CDR3. The V segment lost 0 bases and the J segment 5 bases; nucleotides outside the gene matches: 6. This chain's CDR3 is CASSQDGRGENEKLFF. In DNA, the CDR3 is TGCGCCAGCAGCCAAGATGGCAGGGGGGAAAATGAAAAACTGTTTTTT.